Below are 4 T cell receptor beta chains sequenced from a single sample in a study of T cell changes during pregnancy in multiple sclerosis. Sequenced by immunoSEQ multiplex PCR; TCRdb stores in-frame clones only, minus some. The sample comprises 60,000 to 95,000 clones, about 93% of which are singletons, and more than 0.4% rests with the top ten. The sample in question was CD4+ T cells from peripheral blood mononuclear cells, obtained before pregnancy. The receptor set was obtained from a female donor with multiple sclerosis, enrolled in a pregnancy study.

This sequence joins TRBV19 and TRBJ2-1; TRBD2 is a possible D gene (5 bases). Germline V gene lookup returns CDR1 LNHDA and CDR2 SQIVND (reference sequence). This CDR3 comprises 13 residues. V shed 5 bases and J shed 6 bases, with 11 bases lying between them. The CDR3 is CASSARERNEQFF. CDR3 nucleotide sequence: TGTGCCAGTAGTGCGAGGGAGCGCAATGAGCAGTTCTTC.

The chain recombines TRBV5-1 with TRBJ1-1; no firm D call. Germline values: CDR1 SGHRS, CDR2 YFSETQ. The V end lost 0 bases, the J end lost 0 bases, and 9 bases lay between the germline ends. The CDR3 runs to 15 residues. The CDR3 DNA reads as TGCGCCAGCAGCTTGGATAGAATAATGAACACTGAAGCTTTCTTT. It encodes CASSLDRIMNTEAFF.

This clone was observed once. The CDR3: CAWSPPTSGYYNEQFF. CDR3 in DNA: TGTGCCTGGAGTCCCCCGACTAGCGGGTACTACAATGAGCAGTTCTTC. V usage is TRBV30 and J usage is TRBJ2-1; 10 bases are shared with TRBD2. The CDR3 contains 16 residues. Trimming took 2 bases from V and 3 from J; bases not matched to a gene: 7. The V gene's germline CDR1 is GTSNPN and CDR2 SVGIG (reference sequence).

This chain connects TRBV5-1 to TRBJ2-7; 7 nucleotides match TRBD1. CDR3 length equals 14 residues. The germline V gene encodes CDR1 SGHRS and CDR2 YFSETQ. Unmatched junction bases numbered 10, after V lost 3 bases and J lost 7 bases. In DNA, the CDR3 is TGCGCCAGCAGCTCCCAACAGGGGCCTGGGGAGCAGTACTTC. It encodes CASSSQQGPGEQYF.